The source of this TCR beta chain is a study of Ad26.COV2.S vaccination and SARS-CoV-2 variants. Study information: COV1001, an Ad26.COV2.S trial, supplied this vaccine-arm donor.

The method was immunoSEQ multiplex PCR; TCRdb's version includes in-frame clones alone and lacks a portion of them. The sample contains some 640,000 clones, 80% to 90% of which appear only once. On this clone itself: Its antigen is still unknown.

The treatment denotes: some 20 received Ad26.COV2.S at low or high dose, single or two shots; 5 received placebo; per-sample allocation not given. Day 63 after the first vaccine or placebo injection was the time point for sampling. Study-level results: Reports say spike-specific CD8+ and CD4+ T cell responses covered substantial breadth after vaccination. Possibly, TCR breadth and depth analyses underestimated total T cell responses.

This clonotype was sampled from a person between 18 and 65 years old who received the Ad26.COV2.S COVID-19 vaccine or a placebo. Source: peripheral blood, taken in a trial of Ad26.COV2.S vaccine versus placebo.

CDR3 amino acids: CASSLGAVPYEQYF. The CDR3 coding sequence is TGTGCCAGCAGCTTGGGGGCAGTACCCTACGAGCAGTACTTC. This sequence joins TRBV5-4 and TRBJ2-7; D not resolved. The germline V gene encodes CDR1 SGHNT and CDR2 YYREEE (reference sequence). V lost 0 bases, J lost 2 bases, and 9 bases lay in between. This CDR3 has 14 amino acids. Full variable domain (outside the CDR3, taken from reference TRBV5-4 and TRBJ2-7): ETGVTQSPTHLIKTRGQQVTLRCSSQSGHNTVSWYQQALGQGPQFIFQYYREEENGRGNFPPRFSGLQFPNYSSELNVNALELDDSALYLCASSLGAVPYEQYFGPGTRLTVT.